This T cell receptor beta chain was observed in a study of cytomegalovirus exposure and HLA in healthy donors. Overall study results and limits: A later analysis by the authors found several of the most significant clusters apparently linked to common viral pathogens. Later analysis demonstrated an association between a missense DCLRE1C variant and TCR beta V- and J-gene trimming. Reportedly, TCR beta sequences accurately predicted HLA-A and HLA-B alleles in most subjects.

Healthy bone marrow donors made up the donor group. Comment on this clone: As yet, its antigen is unknown.

PCR was performed using 60 Vbeta and 13 Jbeta primers. Only in-frame clones appear in the TCRdb table, and some are missing; sequencing was by immunoSEQ multiplex PCR. Of about 200,000 clones in the sample, under 90% were seen once. Trimming removed 0 bases at V and 7 bases at J, with 18 bases between. CDR1 is SGHTA, CDR2 FQGNSA, per germline. The CDR3 runs to 16 residues. Specimen: PBMCs. The chain couples TRBV7-2 to TRBJ1-2; D gene uncertain. The sequence came from a boy aged 2 to 9 in good health and CMV-seronegative. The CDR3 nucleotides read TGTGCCAGCAGCTTAGCGGTAGGGAGTGGAAGTAGTGGCTACACCTTC. It is translated as CASSLAVGSGSSGYTF.